What follows describes a single T cell receptor beta chain. Its antigen is still unknown. A history of autoimmune disease or systemic immunosuppression excluded patients. Germline V lookup: CDR1 ENHRY, CDR2 SYGVKD. V lost 0 bases, J lost 10 bases, and 8 bases stayed unmatched. The CDR3 has 14 residues. This specimen belongs to a study of OX40 agonist ivuxolimab in advanced cancers. TCRdb's copy holds only in-frame clones and misses some; the assay was immunoSEQ multiplex PCR. The sample yields approximately 54,000 clones, approximately 90% seen once. Points from the study as a whole: Those patients achieving a partial response at 0.1-3.0 mg/kg showed among the lowest clonal expansion.

The sequenced sample was CD4+ or CD8+ T cells sorted from blood, obtained in a trial of the OX40 agonist ivuxolimab. This chain connects TRBV10-3 to TRBJ1-1, with 7 bases lining up with TRBD1. The TCR comes from an adult with an advanced solid tumor such as melanoma, head and neck, liver or kidney cancer. CDR3 sequence reads: CAISESTGTVAAFF. As DNA, the CDR3 is TGTGCCATCAGTGAGTCGACAGGGACGGTAGCAGCTTTCTTT.